The TCR beta chain under discussion was sequenced for a study of control samples from healthy donors and cancer patients. Generated by immunoSEQ multiplex PCR, the TCRdb table keeps only in-frame clones and is missing some. The sample shows 78,000 or so clones, 84% of them seen only once. CDR3 size: 14 residues. Germline V gene sequence: CDR1 GTSNPN, CDR2 SVGIG (reference sequence). V lost 2 bases, J lost 0 bases, and 11 bases lay in between. The sequencing sample was made of blood. The sequence was obtained from a man aged 45-60 years in good health. V and J are TRBV30 and TRBJ2-7; no clear D. CDR3: CAWSNPYSSYEQYF. In DNA, the CDR3 is TGTGCCTGGAGTAACCCCTACAGCTCCTACGAGCAGTACTTC.